This paragraph reports one T cell receptor (beta chain). Antigen: not known. This sample was included in a study of T cell responses to AZD1222 COVID-19 vaccine. From germline, CDR1 is SGHTA and CDR2 FQGNSA. The CDR3 is made up of 16 amino acids. V dropped 1 base and J dropped 7; count of bases not matched to a gene: 5. Produced via immunoSEQ multiplex PCR; TCRdb's table is partial and in-frame only. The data show about 130,000 clones, about 88% seen once. Regarding the study as a whole: Donors were chiefly white British, with a greater number of females, and clonal diversity was perhaps underestimated.

The material sequenced was peripheral blood, taken 28 days after the second AZD1222 dose. This receptor was identified in an adult who received the AZD1222 COVID-19 vaccine. The chain has TRBV7-2 and TRBJ2-3; 13 bases match TRBD2. DNA of the CDR3: TGTGCCAGCAGCTTAGAACTAGCGGGAGGGGGTAATACGCAGTATTTT. Its translation: CASSLELAGGGNTQYF. Supplemented by reference TRBV7-2 and TRBJ2-3, the full variable domain reads GAGVSQSPSNKVTEKGKDVELRCDPISGHTALYWYRQSLGQGLEFLIYFQGNSAPDKSGLPSDRFSAERTGGSVSTLTIQRTQQEDSAVYLCASSLELAGGGNTQYFGPGTRLTVL.